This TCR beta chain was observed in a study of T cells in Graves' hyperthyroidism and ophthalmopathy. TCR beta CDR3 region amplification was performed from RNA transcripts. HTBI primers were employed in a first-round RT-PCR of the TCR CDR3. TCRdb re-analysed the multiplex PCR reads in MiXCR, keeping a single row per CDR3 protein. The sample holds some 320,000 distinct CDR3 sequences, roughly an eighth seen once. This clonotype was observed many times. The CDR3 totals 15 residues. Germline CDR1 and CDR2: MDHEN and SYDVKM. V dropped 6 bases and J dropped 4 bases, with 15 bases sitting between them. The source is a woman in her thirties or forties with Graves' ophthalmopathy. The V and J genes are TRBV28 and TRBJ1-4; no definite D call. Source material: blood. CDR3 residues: CASSTEWALNEKLFF. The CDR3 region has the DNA TGTGCCAGCAGCACGGAGTGGGCCCTTAATGAAAAACTGTTTTTT.